This T cell receptor beta chain appears in the sequencing data of a study of spatial heterogeneity in lung cancer. Study information: The follow-up PBMC samples were sequenced whenever they were available. The median time to follow-up was around two years after resection.

From germline, CDR1 is DFQATT and CDR2 SNEGSKA (reference sequence). The CDR3 sequence is 14 residues long. The V and J ends lost 3 bases and 5 bases respectively, with 14 bases between them. Time point here: blood at routine non-recurrence follow-up after resection. MiXCR, run by TCRdb on the 5' RACE reads, gives a single entry per CDR3 protein. The repertoire consists of 7,500 to 10,000 distinct CDR3 sequences, with about 23% occurring once and the leading ten covering about 4%. The sequenced sample was PBMCs, obtained at follow-up. V gene TRBV20-1 combines with J gene TRBJ2-1; possibly TRBD2 for D (6 bases). This receptor was taken from a female donor with early-stage non-small cell lung cancer. CDR3 loop: CSASKGGANNEQFF. In DNA form, the CDR3 reads TGCAGTGCTAGTAAGGGCGGGGCGAACAATGAGCAGTTCTTC.